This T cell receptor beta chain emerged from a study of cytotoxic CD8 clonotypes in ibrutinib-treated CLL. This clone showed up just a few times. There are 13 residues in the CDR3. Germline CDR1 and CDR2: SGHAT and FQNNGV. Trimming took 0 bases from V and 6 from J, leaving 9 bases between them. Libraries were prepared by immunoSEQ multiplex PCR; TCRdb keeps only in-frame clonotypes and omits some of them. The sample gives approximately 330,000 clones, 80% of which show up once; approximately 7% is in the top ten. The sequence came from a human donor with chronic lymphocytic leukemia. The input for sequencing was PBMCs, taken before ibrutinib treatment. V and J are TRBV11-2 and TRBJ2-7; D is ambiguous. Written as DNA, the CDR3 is TGTGCCAGCAGCTTAGAACCCCACCTCGAGCAGTACTTC. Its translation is CASSLEPHLEQYF. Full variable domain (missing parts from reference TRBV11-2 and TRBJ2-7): EAGVAQSPRYKIIEKRQSVAFWCNPISGHATLYWYQQILGQGPKLLIQFQNNGVVDDSQLPKDRFSAERLKGVDSTLKIQPAKLEDSAVYLCASSLEPHLEQYFGPGTRLTVT.